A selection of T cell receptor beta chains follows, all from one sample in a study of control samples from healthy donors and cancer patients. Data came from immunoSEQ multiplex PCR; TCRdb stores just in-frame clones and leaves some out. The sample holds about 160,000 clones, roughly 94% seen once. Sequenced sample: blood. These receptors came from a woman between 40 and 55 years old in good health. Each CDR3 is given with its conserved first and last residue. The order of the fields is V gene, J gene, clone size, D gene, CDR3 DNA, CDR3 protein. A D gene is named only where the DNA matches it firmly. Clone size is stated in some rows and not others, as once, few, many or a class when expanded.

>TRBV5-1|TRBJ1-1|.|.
TGCGCCAGCAGCTTGGACGGGGTGAACACTGAAGCTTTCTTT
CASSLDGVNTEAFF
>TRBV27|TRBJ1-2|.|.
TGTGCCAGCAGTTGGGCCGGGGGAGGCTATGGCTACACCTTC
CASSWAGGGYGYTF
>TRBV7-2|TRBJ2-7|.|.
TGTGCCAGCAGGAGCGGGACACACTCCTACGAGCAGTACTTC
CASRSGTHSYEQYF
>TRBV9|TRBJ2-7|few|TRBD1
TGTGCCAGCAGCGTAGGGGCGGGACAGGGCTACGAGCAGTACTTC
CASSVGAGQGYEQYF
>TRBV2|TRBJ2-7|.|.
TGTGCCAGCAGACCCCGGGGCTATGAGCCTCACGAGCAGTACTTC
CASRPRGYEPHEQYF
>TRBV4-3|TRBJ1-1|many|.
TGCGCCAGCAGCCAAGATCCGTATGCCGTGAACACTGAAGCTTTCTTT
CASSQDPYAVNTEAFF
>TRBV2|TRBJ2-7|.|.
TGTGCCAGCAGTACTACAAAGTACGAGCAGTACTTC
CASSTTKYEQYF
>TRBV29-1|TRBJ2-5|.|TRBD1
TGCAGCGTTGGACAGGGAGAGACCCAGTACTTC
CSVGQGETQYF
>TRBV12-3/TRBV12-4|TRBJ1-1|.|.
TGTGCCAGCAGTTTTCGGAACACTGAAGCTTTCTTT
CASSFRNTEAFF
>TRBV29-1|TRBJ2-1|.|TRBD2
TGCAGCGTTGAAGCTTCTGTAGCGGGAGCTTATAATGAGCAGTTCTTC
CSVEASVAGAYNEQFF
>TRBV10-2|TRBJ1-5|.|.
TGCGCCAGCAGTGAGAGGGGGGCAGGGGTTAGCAATCAGCCCCAGCATTTT
CASSERGAGVSNQPQHF
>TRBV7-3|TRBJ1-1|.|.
TGTGCCAGCAGCTCAACCGGGACCCCACAAGCTTTCTTT
CASSSTGTPQAFF
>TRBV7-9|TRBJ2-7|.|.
TGTGCCAGCAGCCGCGCCCACTACGAGCAGTACTTC
CASSRAHYEQYF
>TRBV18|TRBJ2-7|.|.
TGTGCCAGCTCCCCGGAGTTCTACGAGCAGTACTTC
CASSPEFYEQYF
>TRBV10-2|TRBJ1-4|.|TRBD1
TGCGCCAGCAGTGACCGGGACAGGGGAAATGAAAAACTGTTTTTT
CASSDRDRGNEKLFF
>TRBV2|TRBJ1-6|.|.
TGTGCCAGCAGTAAACGGACAACTAATTCACCCCTCCACTTT
CASSKRTTNSPLHF
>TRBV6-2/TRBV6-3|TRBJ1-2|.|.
TGTGCCAGCAGTGTGGGACTTCTCTCGACCGGCTACACCTTC
CASSVGLLSTGYTF
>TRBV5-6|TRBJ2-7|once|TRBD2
TGTGCCAGCAGCTTATTCGGCGGGAGCTACGAGCAGTACTTC
CASSLFGGSYEQYF
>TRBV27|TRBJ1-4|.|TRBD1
TGTGCCAGCAGGTCAGGGGGACTGAATGAAAAACTGTTTTTT
CASRSGGLNEKLFF
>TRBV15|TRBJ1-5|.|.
TGTGCCACCAGCAGAGATCTGGTGCAGGGTAATCAGCCCCAGCATTTT
CATSRDLVQGNQPQHF
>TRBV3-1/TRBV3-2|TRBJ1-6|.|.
TGTGCCAGCAGCCAGCCGGGGATTGGATCACCCCTCCACTTT
CASSQPGIGSPLHF
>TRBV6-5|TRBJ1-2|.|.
TGTGCCAGCAGGCAGGGGACCCATTCTAACTATGGCTACACCTTC
CASRQGTHSNYGYTF
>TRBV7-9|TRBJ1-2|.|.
TGTGCCAGCAGCTTAGTTGGGACCCCTAACTATGGCTACACCTTC
CASSLVGTPNYGYTF
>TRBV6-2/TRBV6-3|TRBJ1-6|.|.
TGTGCCAGCAGTTACGGCGGACGGAATTCACCCCTCCACTTT
CASSYGGRNSPLHF
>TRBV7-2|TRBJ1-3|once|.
TGTGCCAGCAGCTGGACAAGTGCGAACTCTGGAAACACCATATATTTT
CASSWTSANSGNTIYF
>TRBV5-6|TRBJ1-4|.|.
TGTGCCAGCAGCTTGGGACAGAAAGGGGAAAAACTGTTTTTT
CASSLGQKGEKLFF
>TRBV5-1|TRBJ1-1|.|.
TGCGCCAGCAGCCCGGACGGGACCATCATTGAAGCTTTCTTT
CASSPDGTIIEAFF
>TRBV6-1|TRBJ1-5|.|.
TGTGCCAGCAGTGAAACAGGGCTGAGACAGCCCCAGCATTTT
CASSETGLRQPQHF
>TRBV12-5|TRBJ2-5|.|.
TGTGCTAGTGGCCCAATATTCAACCAAGAGACCCAGTACTTC
CASGPIFNQETQYF
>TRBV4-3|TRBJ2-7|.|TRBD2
TGCGCCAGCAGCCACGGGACTAGCGGGATCTACGAGCAGTACTTC
CASSHGTSGIYEQYF
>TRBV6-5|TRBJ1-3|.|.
TGTGCCAGCAGTAGGACCCTGAGGGGAAACACCATATATTTT
CASSRTLRGNTIYF
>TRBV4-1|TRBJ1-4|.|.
TGCGCCAGCAGCCCGCAACCCGGCCAGGGAAATGAAAAACTGTTTTTT
CASSPQPGQGNEKLFF
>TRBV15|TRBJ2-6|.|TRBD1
TGTGCCACCAGCGGATACGACAGGGGATACTTTTCTGGGGCCAACGTCCTGACTTTC
CATSGYDRGYFSGANVLTF
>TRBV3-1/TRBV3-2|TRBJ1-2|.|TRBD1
TGTGCCAGCAGCCAAGGGTGGGACAGCGCCGCGGGCTACACCTTC
CASSQGWDSAAGYTF
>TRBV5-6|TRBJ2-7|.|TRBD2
TGTGCCAGCAGCTTGAGGCGGGAGGGCTACGAGCAGTACTTC
CASSLRREGYEQYF
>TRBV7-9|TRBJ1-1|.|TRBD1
TGTGCCAGCAGCCTTCGAGGACAGGTCGGCACTGAAGCTTTCTTT
CASSLRGQVGTEAFF
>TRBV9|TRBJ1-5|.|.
TGTGCCAGCAGCGTAGCCCAAGGGCAGGGCGAGCCCCAGCATTTT
CASSVAQGQGEPQHF
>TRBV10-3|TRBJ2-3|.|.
TGTGCCATCACAACCGGGATCCAAGGGACAGATACGCAGTATTTT
CAITTGIQGTDTQYF
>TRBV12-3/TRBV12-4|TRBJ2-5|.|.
TGTGCCAGCAGCTTAGTGCGCCAAGAGACCCAGTACTTC
CASSLVRQETQYF
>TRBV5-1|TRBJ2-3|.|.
TGCGCCAGCAGCCCTTTATCCGGAGATAGGACAGATACGCAGTATTTT
CASSPLSGDRTDTQYF
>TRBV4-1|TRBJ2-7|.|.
TGCGCCAGCAGCCAAGTAGGGCACGAGCAGTACTTC
CASSQVGHEQYF
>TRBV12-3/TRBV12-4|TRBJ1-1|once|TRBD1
TGTGCCAGCAGACCAGGGACAGTTATTGAAGCTTTCTTT
CASRPGTVIEAFF
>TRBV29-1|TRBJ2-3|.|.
TGCAGCGTTGAAGACGCGAGGGATACGCAGTATTTT
CSVEDARDTQYF
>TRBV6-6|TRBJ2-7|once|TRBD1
TGTGCCAGCAGCGATCCGGGACAGGGGCGTTACGAGCAGTACTTC
CASSDPGQGRYEQYF
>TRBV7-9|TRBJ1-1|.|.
TGTGCCAGCAGCGACTTCCCGAACACTGAAGCTTTCTTT
CASSDFPNTEAFF
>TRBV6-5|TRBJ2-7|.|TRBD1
TGTGCCAGCAAGAGGGACAGGGGGCCCTACGAGCAGTACTTC
CASKRDRGPYEQYF
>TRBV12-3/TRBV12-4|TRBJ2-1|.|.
TGTGCCAGCAGCGTGGGGCGGGCGAATGAGCAGTTCTTC
CASSVGRANEQFF
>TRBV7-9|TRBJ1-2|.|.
TGTGCCAGCAGCTTAGAAGTCGGGTTCCGATCGGGTGGCTACACCTTC
CASSLEVGFRSGGYTF
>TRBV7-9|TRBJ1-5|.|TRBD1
TGTGCCAGCAGCTGGGCCCAGGGGGCTGGGCAGCCCCAGCATTTT
CASSWAQGAGQPQHF